The sequence of this T cell receptor beta chain was determined in a study of Ad26.COV2.S vaccination and SARS-CoV-2 variants. Notes on the study in general: Estimates derived from TCR breadth and depth analyses may have underestimated total T cell responses. Breadth measured for non-spike TCRs was similar across vaccine and placebo recipients.

Only in-frame clones appear in the TCRdb table, and some are missing; sequencing was by immunoSEQ multiplex PCR. Of hundreds of thousands of clones detected, 89% appear once; the ten largest clones hold over 1.3%. Treatment indicated: 19 received Ad26.COV2.S at low or high dose, single or two shots; 5 received placebo; per-sample allocation not given. Samples came from day 63 after the first vaccine or placebo injection. The shot given was an Ad26 vector that makes Wuhan-strain SARS-CoV-2 spike. Worth noting for this clone: Its cognate antigen is unknown.

The CDR3 sequence is 16 residues long. V was clipped by 0 bases and J by 0 bases, with 13 bases between them. CDR1 and CDR2 (germline): SGHKS, YYEKEE (reference sequence). The sample in question was peripheral blood, obtained in a trial of Ad26.COV2.S vaccine versus placebo. V is TRBV5-5 and J is TRBJ2-7; D remains unclear. The TCR comes from a person aged 18-60 years who received the Ad26.COV2.S COVID-19 vaccine or a placebo. Here the CDR3 reads CASSLGGADTSYEQYF. The CDR3, as DNA: TGTGCCAGCAGCTTGGGGGGTGCTGACACCTCCTACGAGCAGTACTTC.